The 22 T cell receptor beta chains below come from one sample, sequenced in a study of cytomegalovirus exposure and HLA in healthy donors. The primer mix had 60 Vbeta and 13 Jbeta primers. Here immunoSEQ multiplex PCR was the method, and the copy in TCRdb shows in-frame clones only, minus some. The sample lists 200,000 or so clones, about 86% seen once, with 2.1% in the top ten. Sequenced material: PBMCs. These receptors originate from a woman between 18 and 29 years old in good health and CMV-seropositive.

This chain uses TRBV4-2 with TRBJ2-5; D remains unclear. Trimming shortened V by 0 bases and J by 5 bases, and 13 bases separated the two germline ends. The CDR3 runs 15 residues. The V gene's germline CDR1 is LGHNA and CDR2 YNFKEQ. In DNA form, the CDR3 reads TGTGCCAGCAGCCAAGATTTGGCTGCGCGGGAGACCCAGTACTTC. Encoded protein: CASSQDLAARETQYF.

Here the CDR3 DNA reads TGTGCCAGCAGCCAAGATTGGACAGGGGGGGATGGCTACACCTTC. Translating it yields CASSQDWTGGDGYTF. The chain recombines TRBV14 with TRBJ1-2; 10 bases align to TRBD1. V lost 0 bases to trimming and J lost 6 bases; unmatched junction nucleotides: 4. Germline V lookup: CDR1 SGHDN, CDR2 FVKESK. There are 15 residues in the CDR3.

In nucleotides, the CDR3 is TGCGCCAGCAGCCGACCAGGGATGGGCAATCAGCCCCAGCATTTT. Residues: CASSRPGMGNQPQHF. The chain couples TRBV4-1 to TRBJ1-5, with D possibly being TRBD1 (5 bases). The V end was cut by 4 bases, the J end by 2 bases, with 12 bases between. The CDR3 has 15 amino acids. Germline assignment: CDR1 MGHRA and CDR2 YSYEKL.

The chain uses TRBV2 and TRBJ1-6; possibly TRBD1 for D (6 bases). Germline lookup yields CDR1 SNHLY and CDR2 FYNNEI. The CDR3 loop spans 14 amino acids. V was clipped by 6 bases and J by 7 bases, with 13 bases between them. In DNA form, the CDR3 reads TGTGCCAGCAGAAAGGACAGACAAAATTCACCCCTCCACTTT. Translating gives CASRKDRQNSPLHF.

The J gene is TRBJ2-1, the V gene TRBV29-1; D may be TRBD2 (5 bases). The length of the CDR3 is 13 residues. Per the germline V gene, CDR1 is SQVTM and CDR2 is ANQGSEA. Trimming left V 7 bases short and J 8 bases short, with 18 bases between. The CDR3 loop reads CSAGPTGSDEQFF. The CDR3 region has the DNA TGCAGCGCAGGCCCCACGGGGAGCGATGAGCAGTTCTTC.

Comments on this clone: The junction differs from germline at one of its ends, possibly a read error. The rearrangement uses TRBV29-1 and TRBJ2-3; 7 nucleotides line up with TRBD2. CDR3 length equals 12 residues. Germline V gene lookup returns CDR1 SQVTM and CDR2 ANQGSEA. DNA for the CDR3: TGCAGCGTTTCTAGCGGAGGAGATGCGCAGTATTTT. It translates to CSVSSGGDAQYF.

With regard to this clone: The same CDR3 arises from other DNA sequences in this sample as well. The chain employs TRBV11-2 and TRBJ2-3; D is possibly TRBD2 (6 bases). This CDR3 is 15 amino acids long. V was pared by 1 base and J by 0 bases, with 8 bases between. Germline assignment: CDR1 SGHAT and CDR2 FQNNGV. The CDR3 loop is CASSLVGGSTDTQYF. CDR3 nucleotides: TGTGCCAGCAGCTTAGTGGGGGGTAGCACAGATACGCAGTATTTT. The full variable domain, in which reference TRBV11-2 and TRBJ2-3 provide the parts outside the CDR3, is EAGVAQSPRYKIIEKRQSVAFWCNPISGHATLYWYQQILGQGPKLLIQFQNNGVVDDSQLPKDRFSAERLKGVDSTLKIQPAKLEDSAVYLCASSLVGGSTDTQYFGPGTRLTVL.

V and J are TRBV7-3 and TRBJ2-2; D is undetermined. The CDR3 spans 14 residues. V gave up 1 base and J gave up 4 bases, with 7 bases separating them. CDR1 SGHTA and CDR2 FQGTGA come from the germline V gene. For the CDR3, the DNA is TGTGCCAGCAGCTTAATTCCTATCACCGGGGAGCTGTTTTTT. It codes for CASSLIPITGELFF.

The chain is built from TRBV19 and TRBJ2-3; 7 bases match TRBD2. V dropped 7 bases and J dropped 3; count of bases not matched to a gene: 4. Germline V gene data show CDR1 as LNHDA and CDR2 as SQIVND (reference sequence). The CDR3 totals 13 residues. This chain's CDR3 is CASIGGGTDTQYF. For the CDR3, the DNA is TGTGCCAGTATTGGCGGGGGAACAGATACGCAGTATTTT.

This chain joins TRBV9 and TRBJ1-2, with 7 bases fitting TRBD1. Germline V gives CDR1 SGDLS, CDR2 YYNGEE. This CDR3 contains 12 residues. V was pared by 3 bases and J by 6 bases, with 2 bases of the junction left unmatched. The CDR3 DNA reads as TGTGCCAGCAGCGCCAGGGGGGATGGCTACACCTTC. Residues: CASSARGDGYTF.

This rearrangement joins TRBV7-2 to TRBJ1-2, with D hard to call. The V end was cut by 1 base, the J end by 7 bases, with 13 bases between. Germline values: CDR1 SGHTA, CDR2 FQGNSA. This CDR3 spans 14 amino acids. The CDR3 protein is CASSLEEGKAGYTF. In nucleotides, the CDR3 is TGTGCCAGCAGCTTAGAGGAGGGAAAGGCTGGCTACACCTTC. The full variable domain, with the rest looked up from reference TRBV7-2 and TRBJ1-2, is GAGVSQSPSNKVTEKGKDVELRCDPISGHTALYWYRQSLGQGLEFLIYFQGNSAPDKSGLPSDRFSAERTGGSVSTLTIQRTQQEDSAVYLCASSLEEGKAGYTFGSGTRLTVV.

This chain links TRBV5-4 with TRBJ1-1; no clear D. V was cut by 2 bases and J by 2 bases, with 4 bases left in between. Germline CDR1 and CDR2: SGHNT and YYREEE (reference sequence). The CDR3 length is 12 residues. The CDR3 nucleotides read TGTGCCAGCAGCTTCCTAAACACTGAAGCTTTCTTT. This sequence encodes CASSFLNTEAFF.

The chain couples TRBV6-5 to TRBJ1-1; D is possibly TRBD1 (5 bases). The V end was cut by 5 bases, the J end by 2 bases, with 12 bases between. Germline V gene lookup returns CDR1 MNHEY and CDR2 SVGAGI. The CDR3 spans 14 residues. Written as DNA, the CDR3 is TGTGCCAGCAGTCCCGGGGGACTTAACACTGAAGCTTTCTTT. Residues: CASSPGGLNTEAFF.

This clone was counted between two and nine times. The V and J genes are TRBV6-5 and TRBJ1-2; 10 bases are shared with TRBD1. With 5 bases clipped from V and 8 bases from J, the junction kept 5 bases outside the gene matches. The CDR3 has 13 amino acids. Per germline, CDR1 MNHEY and CDR2 SVGAGI. The CDR3: CASSRDRGRGYTF. In DNA form, the CDR3 reads TGTGCCAGCAGTCGGGACAGGGGCCGCGGCTACACCTTC.

The chain employs TRBV30 and TRBJ1-2, with TRBD1 as a possible D gene (6 bases). The CDR3 loop spans 12 amino acids. The germline V gene has CDR1 GTSNPN and CDR2 SVGIG (reference sequence). The germline V and J ends were trimmed by 4 bases and 5 bases, with 11 bases remaining between them. Here the CDR3 reads CAWNPGQYGYTF. The CDR3 DNA reads TGTGCCTGGAACCCTGGACAGTATGGCTACACCTTC. The full variable domain, in which reference TRBV30 and TRBJ1-2 provide the parts outside the CDR3, is SQTIHQWPATLVQPVGSPLSLECTVEGTSNPNLYWYRQAAGRGLQLLFYSVGIGQISSEVPQNLSASRPQDRQFILSSKKLLLSDSGFYLCAWNPGQYGYTFGSGTRLTVV.

As DNA, the CDR3 is TGTGCCAGCAGCTTCGACACCGCGAACACTGAAGCTTTCTTT. It specifies CASSFDTANTEAFF. The chain combines TRBV11-2 with TRBJ1-1, with D unclear. The CDR3 contains 14 residues. V was shortened by 3 bases and J by 1 base, with 9 bases between the two germline ends. In germline, CDR1 is SGHAT, CDR2 FQNNGV.

The CDR3 region has the DNA TGTGCCAGCAGCGTAGTTTCAGCGAGCACAGATACGCAGTATTTT. This translates into CASSVVSASTDTQYF. The chain links TRBV9 to TRBJ2-3; D call uncertain. Trimming left V 0 bases short and J 0 bases short, with 8 bases between. This CDR3 comprises 15 residues. Germline V CDR1 and CDR2: SGDLS, YYNGEE.

Turning to this clone: Other DNA sequences in the sample encode the same CDR3. The V and J genes are TRBV9 and TRBJ1-3; D gene uncertain. V lost 2 bases and J lost 4, with 7 bases in between. The V gene's germline CDR1 is SGDLS and CDR2 YYNGEE. The CDR3 consists of 13 residues. The CDR3 here is CASSVGLGNTIYF. The CDR3 DNA reads as TGTGCCAGCAGCGTCGGGTTAGGAAACACCATATATTTT.

This rearrangement joins TRBV10-2 to TRBJ1-6; D ambiguous. Germline loops: CDR1 WSHSY, CDR2 SAAADI. The V end lost 6 bases, the J end lost 6 bases, and 6 bases lay between the germline ends. The CDR3 runs to 12 residues. The CDR3 loop is CASRQFNSPLHF. The CDR3 DNA sequence: TGCGCCAGCAGACAGTTTAATTCACCCCTCCACTTT.

The chain links TRBV18 to TRBJ1-5, with TRBD1 matching over 9 bases. V gave up 5 bases and J gave up 4 bases; unmatched junction bases: 6. This CDR3 has 15 amino acids. CDR1 is KGHSH and CDR2 is LQKENI in the germline V gene. CDR3 nucleotide sequence: TGTGCCAGCTCAGCGACCGGGACAGGGAATCAGCCCCAGCATTTT. Its protein product is CASSATGTGNQPQHF.

This clone was counted once. The CDR3 DNA is TGCAGCGTTACGGTGTGGTGGGGCGGCTACACCTTC. Protein: CSVTVWWGGYTF. The chain employs TRBV29-1 and TRBJ1-2; D is perhaps TRBD1 (5 bases). From germline, CDR1 is SQVTM and CDR2 ANQGSEA. This CDR3 is 12 amino acids long. Trimming pared 5 bases from V and 8 bases from J, leaving 15 bases between.

This chain links TRBV5-1 with TRBJ1-1, with D possibly TRBD1 on 5 matching bases. V lost 0 bases and J 1 base, leaving 10 bases between the germline ends. The CDR3 covers 15 residues. Germline-derived CDR1 and CDR2 are SGHRS and YFSETQ. The CDR3 nucleotides are TGCGCCAGCAGCTTGGTTCCGACAGCGAACACTGAAGCTTTCTTT. This encodes CASSLVPTANTEAFF.